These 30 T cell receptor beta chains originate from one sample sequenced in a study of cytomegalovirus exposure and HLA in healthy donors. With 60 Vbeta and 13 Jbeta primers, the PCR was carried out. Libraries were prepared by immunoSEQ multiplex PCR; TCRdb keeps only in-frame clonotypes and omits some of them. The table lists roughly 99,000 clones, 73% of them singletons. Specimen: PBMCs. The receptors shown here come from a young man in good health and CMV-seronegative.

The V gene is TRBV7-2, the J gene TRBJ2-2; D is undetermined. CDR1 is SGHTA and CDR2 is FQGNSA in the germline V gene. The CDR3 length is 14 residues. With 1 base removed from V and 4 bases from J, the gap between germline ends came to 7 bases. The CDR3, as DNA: TGTGCCAGCAGCTTAGGCCTGAGCACCGGGGAGCTGTTTTTT. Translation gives CASSLGLSTGELFF.

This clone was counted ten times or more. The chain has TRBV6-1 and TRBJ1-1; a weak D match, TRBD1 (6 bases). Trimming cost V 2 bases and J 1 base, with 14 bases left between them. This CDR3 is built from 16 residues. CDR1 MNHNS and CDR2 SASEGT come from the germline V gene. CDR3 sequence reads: CASSEFGRGRNTEAFF. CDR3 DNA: TGTGCCAGCAGTGAATTTGGGAGGGGGAGGAACACTGAAGCTTTCTTT.

CDR3 in DNA: TGCAGCGCCATCAGGGCGGGAGGACCCCTAGTAACAGATACGCAGTATTTT. Amino acids: CSAIRAGGPLVTDTQYF. The chain carries TRBV29-1 and TRBJ2-3; 8 nucleotides agree with TRBD2. V shed 7 bases and J 3 bases; nucleotides not matched to a gene: 18. Germline CDR1 reads SQVTM; CDR2 reads ANQGSEA. The CDR3 has 17 amino acids.

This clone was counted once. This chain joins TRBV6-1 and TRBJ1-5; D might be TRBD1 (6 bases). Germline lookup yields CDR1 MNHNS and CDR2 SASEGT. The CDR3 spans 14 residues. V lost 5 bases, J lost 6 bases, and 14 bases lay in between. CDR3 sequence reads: CASSTGGLRQPQHF. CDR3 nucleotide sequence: TGTGCCAGCAGTACCGGGGGGCTCCGTCAGCCCCAGCATTTT.

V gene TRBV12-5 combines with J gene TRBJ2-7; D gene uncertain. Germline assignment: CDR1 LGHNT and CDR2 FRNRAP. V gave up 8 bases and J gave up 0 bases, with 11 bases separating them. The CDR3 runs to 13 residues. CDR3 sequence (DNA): TGTGCTAGTCTGGCCCCCCCCTCCTACGAGCAGTACTTC. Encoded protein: CASLAPPSYEQYF.

CDR3 loop: CASSSTGAGGEKLFF. The CDR3 bases are TGTGCCAGCAGCTCGACCGGGGCAGGGGGTGAAAAACTGTTTTTT. V and J are TRBV7-6 and TRBJ1-4; 7 bases align to TRBD1. CDR1 is SGHVS, CDR2 FNYEAQ, per germline. The CDR3 runs to 15 residues. The V segment lost 4 bases and the J segment 7 bases; nucleotides outside the gene matches: 9.

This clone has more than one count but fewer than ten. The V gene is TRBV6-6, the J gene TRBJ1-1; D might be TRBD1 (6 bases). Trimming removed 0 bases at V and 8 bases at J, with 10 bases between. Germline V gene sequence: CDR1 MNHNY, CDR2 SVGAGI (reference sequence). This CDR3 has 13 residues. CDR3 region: CASSYSGGAEAFF. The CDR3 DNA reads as TGTGCCAGCAGTTACTCAGGGGGGGCCGAAGCTTTCTTT.

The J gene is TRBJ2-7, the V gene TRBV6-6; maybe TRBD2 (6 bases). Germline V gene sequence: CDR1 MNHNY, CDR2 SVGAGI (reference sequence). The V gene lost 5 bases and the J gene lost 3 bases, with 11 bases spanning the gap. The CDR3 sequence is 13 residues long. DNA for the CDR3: TGTGCCAGCAGTCGGGGGAGCTACTACGAGCAGTACTTC. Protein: CASSRGSYYEQYF.

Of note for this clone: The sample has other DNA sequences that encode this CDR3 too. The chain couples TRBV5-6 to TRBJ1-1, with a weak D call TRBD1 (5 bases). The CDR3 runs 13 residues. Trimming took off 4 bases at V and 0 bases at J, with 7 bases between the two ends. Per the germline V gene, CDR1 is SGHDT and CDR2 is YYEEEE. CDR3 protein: CASSPGLNTEAFF. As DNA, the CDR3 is TGTGCCAGCAGCCCAGGGTTGAACACTGAAGCTTTCTTT.

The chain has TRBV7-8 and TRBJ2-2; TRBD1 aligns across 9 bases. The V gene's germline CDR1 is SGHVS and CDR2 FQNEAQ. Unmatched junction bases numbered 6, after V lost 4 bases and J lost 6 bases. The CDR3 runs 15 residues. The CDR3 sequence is CASSSPGQGSGELFF. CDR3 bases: TGTGCCAGCAGCTCGCCCGGACAGGGGTCCGGGGAGCTGTTTTTT.

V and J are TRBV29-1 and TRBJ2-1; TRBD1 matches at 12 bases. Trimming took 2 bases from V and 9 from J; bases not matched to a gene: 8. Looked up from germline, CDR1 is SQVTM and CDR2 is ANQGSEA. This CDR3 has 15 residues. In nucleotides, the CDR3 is TGCAGCGTTGAACGCCGGGACAGGGGGCAAGGTGAGCAGTTCTTC. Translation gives CSVERRDRGQGEQFF.

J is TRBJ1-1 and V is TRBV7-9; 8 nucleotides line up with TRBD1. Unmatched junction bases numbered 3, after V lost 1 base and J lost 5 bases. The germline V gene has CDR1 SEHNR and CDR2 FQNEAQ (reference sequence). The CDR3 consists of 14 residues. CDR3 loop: CASSLDTGGTEAFF. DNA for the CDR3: TGTGCCAGCAGCTTAGACACAGGGGGAACTGAAGCTTTCTTT.

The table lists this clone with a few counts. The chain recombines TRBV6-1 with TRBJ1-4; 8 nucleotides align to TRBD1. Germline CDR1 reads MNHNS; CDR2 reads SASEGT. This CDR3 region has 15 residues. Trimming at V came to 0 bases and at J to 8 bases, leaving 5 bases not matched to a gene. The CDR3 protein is CASSEAGTGPEKLFF. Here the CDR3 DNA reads TGTGCCAGCAGTGAAGCGGGGACAGGCCCCGAAAAACTGTTTTTT.

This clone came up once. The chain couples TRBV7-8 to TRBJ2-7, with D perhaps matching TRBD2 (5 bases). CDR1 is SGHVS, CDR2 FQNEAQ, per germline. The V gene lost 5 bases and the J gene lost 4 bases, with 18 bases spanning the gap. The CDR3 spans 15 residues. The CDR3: CASSGGLRVRYEQYF. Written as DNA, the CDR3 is TGTGCCAGCAGCGGCGGACTGCGGGTGAGGTACGAGCAGTACTTC.

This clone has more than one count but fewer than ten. CDR3 DNA: TGTGCCAGCAGCGTAGGAGGCGGGAGCGGTGAGACCCAGTACTTC. Protein: CASSVGGGSGETQYF. The chain combines TRBV9 with TRBJ2-5, with 7 bases lining up with TRBD2. Germline V gene lookup returns CDR1 SGDLS and CDR2 YYNGEE. After removal of 0 bases from V and 5 bases from J, the junction contained 7 bases not matched to a gene. The CDR3 sequence is 15 residues long. Filled out from reference TRBV9 and TRBJ2-5, the complete variable domain reads DSGVTQTPKHLITATGQRVTLRCSPRSGDLSVYWYQQSLDQGLQFLIQYYNGEERAKGNILERFSAQQFPDLHSELNLSSLELGDSALYFCASSVGGGSGETQYFGPGTRLLVL.

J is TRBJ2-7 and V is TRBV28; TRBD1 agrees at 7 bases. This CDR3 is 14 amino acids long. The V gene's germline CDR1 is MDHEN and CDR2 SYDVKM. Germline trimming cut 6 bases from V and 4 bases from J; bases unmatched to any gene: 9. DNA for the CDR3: TGTGCCAGCAGGGAAGAGGGACAGAAGTACGAGCAGTACTTC. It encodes CASREEGQKYEQYF.

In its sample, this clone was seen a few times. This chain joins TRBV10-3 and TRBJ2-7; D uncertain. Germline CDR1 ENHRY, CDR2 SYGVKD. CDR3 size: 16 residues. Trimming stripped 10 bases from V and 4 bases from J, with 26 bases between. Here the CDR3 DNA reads TGTGCCAGCAGCCCAGAGTGGGTGGAGAATCGTTACGAGCAGTACTTC. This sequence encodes CASSPEWVENRYEQYF.

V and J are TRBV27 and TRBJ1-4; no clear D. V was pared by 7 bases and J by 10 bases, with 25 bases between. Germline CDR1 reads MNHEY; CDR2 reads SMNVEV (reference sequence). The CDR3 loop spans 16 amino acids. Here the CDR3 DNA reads TGTGCCAGCACACTACGGGCGACTAATTCCGGTGGAAAACTGTTTTTT. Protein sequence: CASTLRATNSGGKLFF.

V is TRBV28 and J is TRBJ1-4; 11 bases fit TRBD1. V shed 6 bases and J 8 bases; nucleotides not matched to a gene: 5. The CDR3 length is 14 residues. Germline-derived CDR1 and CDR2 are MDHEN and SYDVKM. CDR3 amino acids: CASRGTGGTEKLFF. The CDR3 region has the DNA TGTGCCAGCAGAGGGACAGGGGGAACGGAAAAACTGTTTTTT.

The CDR3 DNA reads TGTGCCAGCAGCCCTTACAATGAGCAGTTCTTC. It encodes CASSPYNEQFF. The gene calls are TRBV7-2 and TRBJ2-1; D uncertain. This CDR3 region has 11 residues. V lost 5 bases to trimming and J lost 4 bases, with 3 bases between them. The germline gives CDR1 SGHTA, CDR2 FQGNSA.

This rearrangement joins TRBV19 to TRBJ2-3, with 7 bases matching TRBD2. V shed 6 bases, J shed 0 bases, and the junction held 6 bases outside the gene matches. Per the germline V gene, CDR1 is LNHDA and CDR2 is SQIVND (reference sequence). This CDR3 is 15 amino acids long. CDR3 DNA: TGTGCCAGTAGCAATAGCGGGTCGAGCACAGATACGCAGTATTTT. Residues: CASSNSGSSTDTQYF.

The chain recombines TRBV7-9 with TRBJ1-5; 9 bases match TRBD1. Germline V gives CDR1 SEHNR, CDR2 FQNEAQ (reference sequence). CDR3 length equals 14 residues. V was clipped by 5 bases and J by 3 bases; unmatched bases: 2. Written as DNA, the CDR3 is TGTGCCAGCAGCCGGACAGGGGTCAATCAGCCCCAGCATTTT. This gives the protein CASSRTGVNQPQHF.

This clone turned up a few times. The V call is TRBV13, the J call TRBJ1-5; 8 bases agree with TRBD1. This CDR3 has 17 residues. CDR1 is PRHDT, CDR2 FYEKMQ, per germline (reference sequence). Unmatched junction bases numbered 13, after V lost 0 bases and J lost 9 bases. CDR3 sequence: CASSLGGVQGAVGPQHF. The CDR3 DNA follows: TGTGCCAGCAGCTTAGGTGGTGTTCAGGGGGCGGTGGGGCCCCAGCATTTT.

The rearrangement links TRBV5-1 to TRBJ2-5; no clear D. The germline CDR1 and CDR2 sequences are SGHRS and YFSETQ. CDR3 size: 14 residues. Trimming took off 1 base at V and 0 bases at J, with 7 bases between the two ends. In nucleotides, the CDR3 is TGCGCCAGCAGCTTGTACTCCAACCAAGAGACCCAGTACTTC. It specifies CASSLYSNQETQYF.

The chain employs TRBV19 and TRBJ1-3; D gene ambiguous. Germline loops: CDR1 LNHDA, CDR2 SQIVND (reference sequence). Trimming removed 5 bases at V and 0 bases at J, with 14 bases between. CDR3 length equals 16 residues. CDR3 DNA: TGTGCCAGTAGTCCGCGGGGTCTTAACTCTGGAAACACCATATATTTT. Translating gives CASSPRGLNSGNTIYF.

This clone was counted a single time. The CDR3 loop is CASSEFGTDYEQYF. In nucleotides, the CDR3 is TGTGCCAGCAGTGAATTTGGGACAGACTACGAGCAGTACTTC. The chain recombines TRBV6-1 with TRBJ2-7, with TRBD1 identical over 7 bases. Trimming at V came to 2 bases and at J to 3 bases, leaving 4 bases not matched to a gene. This CDR3 comprises 14 residues. CDR1 and CDR2 (germline): MNHNS, SASEGT.

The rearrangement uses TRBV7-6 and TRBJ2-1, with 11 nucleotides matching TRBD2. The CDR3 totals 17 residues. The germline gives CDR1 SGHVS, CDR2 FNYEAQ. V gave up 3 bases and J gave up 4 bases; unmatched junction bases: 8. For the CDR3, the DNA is TGTGCCAGCAGCTTGTCCTCTAGCGGGGGGTTATACAATGAGCAGTTCTTC. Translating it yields CASSLSSSGGLYNEQFF.

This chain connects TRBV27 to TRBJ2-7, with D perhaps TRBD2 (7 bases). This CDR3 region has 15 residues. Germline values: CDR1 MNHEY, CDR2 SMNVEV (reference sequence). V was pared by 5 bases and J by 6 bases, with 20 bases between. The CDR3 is CASSPHRAGAGEQYF. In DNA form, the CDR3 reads TGTGCCAGCAGTCCGCACAGGGCGGGAGCAGGCGAGCAGTACTTC.

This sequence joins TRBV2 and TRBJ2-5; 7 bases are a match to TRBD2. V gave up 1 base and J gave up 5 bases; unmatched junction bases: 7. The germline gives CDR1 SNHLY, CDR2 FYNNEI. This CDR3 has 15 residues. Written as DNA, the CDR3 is TGTGCCAGCAGTGAAGGCGGGGGTGGGGCTGAGACCCAGTACTTC. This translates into CASSEGGGGAETQYF.

The CDR3 sequence: CAMADRLNTEAFF. CDR3 DNA: TGTGCCATGGCGGACAGGTTGAACACTGAAGCTTTCTTT. The chain uses TRBV5-4 and TRBJ1-1; 7 bases match TRBD1. The CDR3 extends over 13 amino acids. Germline lookup yields CDR1 SGHNT and CDR2 YYREEE (reference sequence). The junction had 5 bases not matched to a gene; V was cut back by 9 bases and J by 0 bases.